This T cell receptor beta chain is from a study of blood T cell repertoires in COVID-19. Study overall: There were acute and convalescent COVID-19 samples, and they came from the United States, Italy and Spain. T cells, B-cell-depleted T cells, or PBMCs provided the cDNA or gDNA that served as material.

In the original workflow: Nucleated cell number was recorded as an estimate derived from reference gene primer amplification. Profiled with immunoSEQ multiplex PCR; TCRdb holds only in-frame clones, not every one. The DNA was the basis for D and trimming; V, J and clone size are from that table. The table includes around 190,000 clones, around 80% detected once. From germline, CDR1 is MDHEN and CDR2 SYDVKM. The V and J ends lost 6 bases and 1 base respectively, with 13 bases between them. CDR3 length equals 14 residues. The receptor comes from a woman aged 50 to 65 with acute or convalescent COVID-19. The chain links TRBV28 to TRBJ2-7, with TRBD1 as a possible D gene (6 bases). What was sequenced was peripheral blood. The DNA of the CDR3 is TGTGCCAGCAGGCGGAACAGGGTTTCCTACGAGCAGTACTTC. It codes for CASRRNRVSYEQYF.